The 22 T cell receptor beta chains reported below all come from one sample, sequenced in a study of T cells in Graves' hyperthyroidism and ophthalmopathy. Amplification targeted TCR beta CDR3 regions from RNA transcripts. During a first-round RT-PCR of the TCR CDR3, the HTBI primer set was used. TCRdb reprocessed the multiplex PCR reads with MiXCR, giving one entry per CDR3 protein. The sample holds 500,000 to 700,000 distinct CDR3 sequences; approximately 15% are singletons and the top ten take roughly 18%. Specimen: blood. These receptors all stem from a woman younger than 35 with Graves' hyperthyroidism.

There are many counts of this clonotype. This rearrangement joins TRBV28 to TRBJ2-7; tentatively, D is TRBD1 or TRBD2 (5 bases each). Trimming stripped 6 bases from V and 2 bases from J, with 14 bases between. Germline lookup yields CDR1 MDHEN and CDR2 SYDVKM. This CDR3 spans 14 amino acids. CDR3 sequence: CASSGWDHAYEQYF. The CDR3, as DNA: TGTGCCAGCAGCGGCTGGGACCACGCCTACGAGCAGTACTTC.

This rearrangement joins TRBV19 to TRBJ2-4; the D gene is possibly TRBD2 (6 bases). The CDR3 has 17 residues. V was pared by 0 bases and J by 0 bases, with 12 bases between. Germline V gene lookup returns CDR1 LNHDA and CDR2 SQIVND (reference sequence). The CDR3 DNA follows: TGTGCCAGTAGTATAGATCGGCGGGGTGGAGCCAAAAACATTCAGTACTTC. This encodes CASSIDRRGGAKNIQYF.

This clonotype has at least ten counts. This sequence joins TRBV28 and TRBJ1-5; 8 bases are shared with TRBD1. The CDR3 runs 15 residues. The V gene end was trimmed by 5 bases and the J gene end by 1 base; junction bases not matched to a gene: 4. The germline gives CDR1 MDHEN, CDR2 SYDVKM. CDR3 bases: TGTGCCAGCAGTGAGTACAGGGGGAGCAATCAGCCCCAGCATTTT. It yields the protein CASSEYRGSNQPQHF.

This clonotype was recorded at least ten times. The chain uses TRBV20-1 and TRBJ2-7, with 7 bases identical to TRBD1. V lost 3 bases and J lost 2; bases outside the gene matches: 7. This CDR3 region has 14 residues. Germline V gene sequence: CDR1 DFQATT, CDR2 SNEGSKA (reference sequence). CDR3 nucleotides: TGCAGTGCTAGTTCGGGACAGAATACCTACGAGCAGTACTTC. Protein: CSASSGQNTYEQYF.

The J gene is TRBJ2-3, the V gene TRBV20-1; 7 bases are shared with TRBD2. Germline CDR1 DFQATT, CDR2 SNEGSKA (reference sequence). The CDR3 is made up of 13 amino acids. Unmatched junction bases numbered 5, after V lost 6 bases and J lost 2 bases. The CDR3 sequence is CSALRGSTDTQYF. The CDR3 nucleotides are TGCAGTGCGTTGCGGGGGTCCACAGATACGCAGTATTTT.

This clonotype has at least ten counts. V and J are TRBV20-1 and TRBJ2-3, with 8 bases fitting TRBD1. CDR3 size: 15 residues. V shed 0 bases, J shed 0 bases, and the junction held 2 bases outside the gene matches. Germline CDR1 reads DFQATT; CDR2 reads SNEGSKA (reference sequence). CDR3 DNA: TGCAGTGCTAGAGAGACAGGGGTCAGCACAGATACGCAGTATTTT. It translates to CSARETGVSTDTQYF.

This clonotype was seen repeatedly, ten times or more. The chain combines TRBV6-1 with TRBJ2-5; D ambiguous. Germline V gene sequence: CDR1 MNHNS, CDR2 SASEGT. The CDR3 is made up of 13 amino acids. Deletions cut 6 bases from V and 1 base from J, with 9 bases between. The DNA of the CDR3 is TGTGCCAGCAGACTCTCGGGCCAAGAGACCCAGTACTTC. It specifies CASRLSGQETQYF.

This CDR3 reads CASSPQTGRTYEQYF. As DNA, the CDR3 is TGCGCCAGCAGCCCTCAAACGGGCCGTACCTACGAGCAGTACTTC. This chain joins TRBV5-1 and TRBJ2-7; no clear D. The CDR3 runs to 15 residues. Deletions cut 4 bases from V and 2 bases from J, with 16 bases between. Germline CDR1 SGHRS, CDR2 YFSETQ.

In this sample, this clonotype turned up many times. The genes are TRBV20-1 and TRBJ2-7, with D possibly TRBD2 on 6 matching bases. Per germline, CDR1 DFQATT and CDR2 SNEGSKA (reference sequence). The germline V and J ends were trimmed by 6 bases and 1 base, with 16 bases remaining between them. The CDR3 covers 14 residues. The CDR3 bases are TGCAGTGCGGAGGGGCGTAGCGGATCCTACGAGCAGTACTTC. It specifies CSAEGRSGSYEQYF.

This clonotype was observed at least ten times. The V and J genes are TRBV7-9 and TRBJ2-7; a weak D match, TRBD2 (5 bases). This CDR3 is built from 12 residues. V lost 5 bases to trimming and J lost 6 bases, with 11 bases between them. Germline CDR1 reads SEHNR; CDR2 reads FQNEAQ (reference sequence). DNA of the CDR3: TGTGCCAGCAGCCCTAGCATCGGCGAGCAGTACTTC. Protein product: CASSPSIGEQYF. The full variable domain, with the rest looked up from reference TRBV7-9 and TRBJ2-7, is DTGVSQNPRHKITKRGQNVTFRCDPISEHNRLYWYRQTLGQGPEFLTYFQNEAQLEKSRLLSDRFSAERPKGSFSTLEIQRTEQGDSAMYLCASSPSIGEQYFGPGTRLTVT.

This clonotype was picked up a small number of times. This chain links TRBV16 with TRBJ2-7; D gene ambiguous. The germline gives CDR1 KGHSY, CDR2 FQNENV. V was cut by 0 bases and J by 2 bases, with 11 bases left in between. The CDR3 loop spans 15 amino acids. CDR3 nucleotide sequence: TGTGCCAGCAGCCAATCGCCCAGCCGAACCTACGAGCAGTACTTC. It specifies CASSQSPSRTYEQYF.

The rearrangement joins TRBV7-2 to TRBJ2-1; TRBD2 matches at 12 bases. CDR3 length: 16 amino acids. CDR1 and CDR2 from the germline V gene are SGHTA and FQGNSA. After removal of 5 bases from V and 6 bases from J, the junction contained 8 bases not matched to a gene. CDR3 coding DNA: TGTGCCAGCAGCCACTATGGACTAGCGGGATCCAATGAGCAGTTCTTC. The encoded protein is CASSHYGLAGSNEQFF.

This clonotype was observed many times. This sequence joins TRBV6-1 and TRBJ2-7; D is undetermined. The germline V gene has CDR1 MNHNS and CDR2 SASEGT. The CDR3 sequence is 13 residues long. Trimming removed 2 bases at V and 2 bases at J, with 7 bases between. In nucleotides, the CDR3 is TGTGCCAGCAGTGAATTCAGGACCTACGAGCAGTACTTC. This codes for CASSEFRTYEQYF.

In its sample, this clonotype was seen many times. The rearrangement links TRBV2 to TRBJ2-2, with 8 bases that match TRBD2. CDR1 and CDR2 (germline): SNHLY, FYNNEI. With 8 bases clipped from V and 0 bases from J, the junction kept 5 bases outside the gene matches. This CDR3 has 15 amino acids. The CDR3 loop reads CASGRGGANTGELFF. In DNA form, the CDR3 reads TGTGCCAGCGGTCGGGGGGGCGCGAACACCGGGGAGCTGTTTTTT. The entire variable domain, with the rest obtained from reference TRBV2 and TRBJ2-2, is as follows: EPEVTQTPSHQVTQMGQEVILRCVPISNHLYFYWYRQILGQKVEFLVSFYNNEISEKSEIFDDQFSVERPDGSNFTLKIRSTKLEDSAMYFCASGRGGANTGELFFGEGSRLTVL.

This sequence joins TRBV19 and TRBJ2-3; 13 nucleotides agree with TRBD2. Germline assignment: CDR1 LNHDA and CDR2 SQIVND (reference sequence). Trimming took 3 bases from V and 4 from J; bases not matched to a gene: 7. The CDR3 runs 17 residues. For the CDR3, the DNA is TGTGCCAGTAGTATTACTAGCGGGGGGGGTTCACCAGATACGCAGTATTTT. Amino acid sequence: CASSITSGGGSPDTQYF.

This clonotype was seen many times. Germline and junction disagree at one end, which may indicate a read error. The rearrangement links TRBV7-4 to TRBJ1-2; D is possibly TRBD1 (5 bases). CDR1 and CDR2 from the germline V gene are SGHVT and SQSDAQ. CDR3 length equals 13 residues. The CDR3 nucleotides are TGTGCCAGCAGCCCTACCCGGGACTACGGCTACACCTTC. This sequence encodes CASSPTRDYGYTF.

At least ten counts were recorded for this clonotype. The rearrangement links TRBV12-3 or TRBV12-4 to TRBJ2-3; TRBD1 matches at 7 bases. V lost 6 bases and J lost 6; bases outside the gene matches: 24. CDR3 length: 19 residues. CDR3 DNA sequence: TGTGCCAGCAGCCACACTCACTCCCGGACAGGCCGATCATCGGATACGCAGTATTTT. It yields the protein CASSHTHSRTGRSSDTQYF.

The rearrangement joins TRBV19 to TRBJ2-5, with D unclear. The V end lost 1 base, the J end lost 0 bases, and 12 bases lay between the germline ends. Looked up from germline, CDR1 is LNHDA and CDR2 is SQIVND (reference sequence). The CDR3 runs 16 residues. This CDR3 reads CASSIAGASYQETQYF. CDR3 bases: TGTGCCAGTAGTATAGCGGGCGCCAGTTACCAAGAGACCCAGTACTTC.

The rearrangement links TRBV11-2 to TRBJ1-3; 7 bases map to TRBD1. Per the germline V gene, CDR1 is SGHAT and CDR2 is FQNNGV. The CDR3 has 14 amino acids. J gave up 8 bases and V 6 bases, and 10 bases lay outside the gene matches. The CDR3: CASSSQGFGDTIYF. CDR3 nucleotide sequence: TGTGCCAGCAGTTCACAGGGGTTCGGGGACACCATATATTTT.

This clonotype was observed many times. The chain uses TRBV7-2 and TRBJ2-7; 7 bases are a match to TRBD1. Germline V gives CDR1 SGHTA, CDR2 FQGNSA. The CDR3 loop spans 13 amino acids. After removal of 5 bases from V and 3 bases from J, the junction contained 4 bases not matched to a gene. The CDR3 coding sequence is TGTGCCAGCAGCCAGACAGGGATCTACGAGCAGTACTTC. Protein: CASSQTGIYEQYF.

There are many counts of this clonotype. This chain joins TRBV12-3 or TRBV12-4 and TRBJ2-7, with 8 bases identical to TRBD2. The CDR3 has 12 amino acids. Trimming cost V 6 bases and J 7 bases; bases outside gene matches: 5. DNA of the CDR3: TGTGCCAGCAGGCCGGGCGGGGGGGAGCAGTACTTC. This encodes CASRPGGGEQYF.

This clonotype was seen only a few times. The genes are TRBV28 and TRBJ2-6; D gene unclear. The CDR3 spans 15 residues. Looked up from germline, CDR1 is MDHEN and CDR2 is SYDVKM. The V end was cut by 5 bases, the J end by 1 base, with 9 bases between. The CDR3 region has the DNA TGTGCCAGCAGTCTGCAGACTTCTGGGGCCAACGTCCTGACTTTC. Its translation: CASSLQTSGANVLTF.